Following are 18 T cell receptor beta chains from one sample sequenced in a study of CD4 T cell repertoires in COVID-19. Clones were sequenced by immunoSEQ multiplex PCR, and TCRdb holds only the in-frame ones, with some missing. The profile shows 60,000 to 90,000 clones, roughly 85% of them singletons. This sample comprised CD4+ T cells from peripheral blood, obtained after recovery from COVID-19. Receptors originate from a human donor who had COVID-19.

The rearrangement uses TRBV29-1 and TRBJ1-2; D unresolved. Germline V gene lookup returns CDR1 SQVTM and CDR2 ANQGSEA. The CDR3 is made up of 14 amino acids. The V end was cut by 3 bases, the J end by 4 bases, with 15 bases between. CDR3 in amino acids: CSVDPRQSLYGYTF. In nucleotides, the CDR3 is TGCAGCGTTGACCCCCGGCAGAGTCTCTATGGCTACACCTTC.

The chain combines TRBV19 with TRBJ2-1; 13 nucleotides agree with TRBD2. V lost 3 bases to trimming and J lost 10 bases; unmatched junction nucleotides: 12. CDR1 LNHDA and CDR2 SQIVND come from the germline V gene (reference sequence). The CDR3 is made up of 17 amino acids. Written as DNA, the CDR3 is TGTGCCAGTAGTATCGGTATGACTAGCGGGAGGAGCCGGGAGCAGTTCTTC. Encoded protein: CASSIGMTSGRSREQFF.

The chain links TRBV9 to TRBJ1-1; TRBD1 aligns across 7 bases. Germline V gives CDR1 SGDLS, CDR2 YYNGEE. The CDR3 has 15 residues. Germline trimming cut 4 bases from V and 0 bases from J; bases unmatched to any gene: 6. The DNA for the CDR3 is TGTGCCAGCAGCCCTCGACAGGGACTGAACACTGAAGCTTTCTTT. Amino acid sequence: CASSPRQGLNTEAFF.

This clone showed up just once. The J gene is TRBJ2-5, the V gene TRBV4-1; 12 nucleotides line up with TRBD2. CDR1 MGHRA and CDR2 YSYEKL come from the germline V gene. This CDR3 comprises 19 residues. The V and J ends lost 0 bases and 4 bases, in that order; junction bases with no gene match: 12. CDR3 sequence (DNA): TGCGCCAGCAGCCAAGAGGTACTAGCGGGGGGTACCCTCCCAGAGACCCAGTACTTC. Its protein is CASSQEVLAGGTLPETQYF.

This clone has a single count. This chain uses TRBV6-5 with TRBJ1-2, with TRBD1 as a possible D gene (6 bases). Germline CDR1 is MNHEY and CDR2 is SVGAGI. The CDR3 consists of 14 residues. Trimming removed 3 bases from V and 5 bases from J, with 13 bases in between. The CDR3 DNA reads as TGTGCCAGCAGTTATGGGGGGCTTAGGTATGGCTACACCTTC. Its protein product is CASSYGGLRYGYTF.

CDR3 nucleotides: TGTGCCAGCAGTGGGGGGCAGGTGGTTAGGAGGGACACTGAAGCTTTCTTT. It codes for CASSGGQVVRRDTEAFF. The rearrangement joins TRBV2 to TRBJ1-1, with D tentatively TRBD1 (6 bases). CDR1 is SNHLY and CDR2 is FYNNEI in the germline V gene. This CDR3 region has 17 residues. The germline V and J ends were trimmed by 4 bases and 3 bases, with 21 bases remaining between them.

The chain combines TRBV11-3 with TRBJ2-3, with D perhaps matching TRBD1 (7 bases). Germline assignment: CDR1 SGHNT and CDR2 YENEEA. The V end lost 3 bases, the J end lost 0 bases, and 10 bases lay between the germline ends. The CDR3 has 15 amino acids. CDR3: CASSLAGQSTDTQYF. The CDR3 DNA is TGTGCCAGCAGCTTGGCGGGACAGAGCACAGATACGCAGTATTTT.

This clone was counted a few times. The CDR3 sequence: CASSLNRAGGRAVDTQYF. In DNA, the CDR3 is TGTGCCAGCAGCTTAAACAGAGCCGGCGGGAGGGCCGTAGATACGCAGTATTTT. This chain joins TRBV7-9 and TRBJ2-3; 9 nucleotides match TRBD2. The CDR3 runs 18 residues. Per germline, CDR1 SEHNR and CDR2 FQNEAQ (reference sequence). Unmatched junction bases numbered 14, after V lost 2 bases and J lost 5 bases.

CDR3 protein: CASSLTGTTEAFF. CDR3 sequence (DNA): TGTGCCAGCAGCCTCACAGGGACCACTGAAGCTTTCTTT. This chain connects TRBV7-9 to TRBJ1-1; tentatively, D is TRBD1 (6 bases). Germline assignment: CDR1 SEHNR and CDR2 FQNEAQ (reference sequence). Trimming took 5 bases from V and 4 from J, leaving 11 bases between them. The CDR3 spans 13 residues.

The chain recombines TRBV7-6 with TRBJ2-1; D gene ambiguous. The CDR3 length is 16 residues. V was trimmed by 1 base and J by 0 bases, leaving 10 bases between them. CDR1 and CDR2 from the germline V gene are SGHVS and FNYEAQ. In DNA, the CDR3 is TGTGCCAGCAGCTTAGTGAGTTGGGGCTCCTACAATGAGCAGTTCTTC. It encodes CASSLVSWGSYNEQFF.

CDR3 in DNA: TGTGCCAGTAGTCGACGGGAACCGGAAAAACTGTTTTTT. It is translated as CASSRREPEKLFF. The gene calls are TRBV19 and TRBJ1-4; D uncertain. The CDR3 length is 13 residues. The germline gives CDR1 LNHDA, CDR2 SQIVND (reference sequence). Trimming cost V 5 bases and J 8 bases, with 12 bases left between them.

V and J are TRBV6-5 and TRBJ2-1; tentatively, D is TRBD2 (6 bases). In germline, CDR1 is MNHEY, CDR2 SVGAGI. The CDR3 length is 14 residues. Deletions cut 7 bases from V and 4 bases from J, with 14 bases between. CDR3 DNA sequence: TGTGCCAGCAATTCGGGGACTGAGTACAATGAGCAGTTCTTC. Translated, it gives CASNSGTEYNEQFF.

The chain's CDR3 is CASSPNSGPTGTGELFF. The CDR3 region has the DNA TGTGCCAGCTCACCAAATAGCGGGCCTACCGGCACCGGGGAGCTGTTTTTT. This chain connects TRBV18 to TRBJ2-2; 7 nucleotides line up with TRBD2. This CDR3 is built from 17 residues. Trimming took 2 bases from V and 4 from J; bases not matched to a gene: 10. Germline loops: CDR1 KGHSH, CDR2 LQKENI.

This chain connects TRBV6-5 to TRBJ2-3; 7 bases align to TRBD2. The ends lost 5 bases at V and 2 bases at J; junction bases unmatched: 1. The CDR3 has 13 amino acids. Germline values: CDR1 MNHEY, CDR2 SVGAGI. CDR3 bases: TGTGCCAGCAGTCGACTAGCCACAGATACGCAGTATTTT. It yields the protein CASSRLATDTQYF.

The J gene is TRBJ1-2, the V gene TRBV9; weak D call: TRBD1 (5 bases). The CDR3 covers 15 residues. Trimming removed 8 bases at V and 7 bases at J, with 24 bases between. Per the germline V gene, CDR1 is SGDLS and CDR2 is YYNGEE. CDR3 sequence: CARSGPTQSPTGYTF. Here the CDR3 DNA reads TGTGCCAGATCGGGGCCCACACAGTCTCCTACTGGCTACACCTTC.

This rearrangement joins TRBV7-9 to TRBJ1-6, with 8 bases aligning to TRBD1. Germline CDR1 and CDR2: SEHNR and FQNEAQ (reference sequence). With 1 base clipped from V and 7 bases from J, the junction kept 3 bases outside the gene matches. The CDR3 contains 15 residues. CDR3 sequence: CASSLGAGGNSPLHF. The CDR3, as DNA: TGTGCCAGCAGCTTAGGGGCAGGGGGCAATTCACCCCTCCACTTT.

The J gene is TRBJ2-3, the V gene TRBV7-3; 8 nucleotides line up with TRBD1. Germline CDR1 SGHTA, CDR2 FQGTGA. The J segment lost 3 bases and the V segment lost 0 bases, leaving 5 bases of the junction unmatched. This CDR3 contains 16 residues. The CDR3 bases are TGTGCCAGCAGCTTAACAACGGACAGGGAAACAGATACGCAGTATTTT. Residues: CASSLTTDRETDTQYF.

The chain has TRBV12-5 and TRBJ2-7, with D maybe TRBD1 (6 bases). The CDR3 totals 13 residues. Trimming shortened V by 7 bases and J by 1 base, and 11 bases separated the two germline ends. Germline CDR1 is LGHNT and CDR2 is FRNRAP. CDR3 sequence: CASAVDSSYEQYF. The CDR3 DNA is TGTGCTAGTGCGGTGGACAGTTCCTACGAGCAGTACTTC. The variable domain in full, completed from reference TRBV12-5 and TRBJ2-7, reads DARVTQTPRHKVTEMGQEVTMRCQPILGHNTVFWYRQTMMQGLELLAYFRNRAPLDDSGMPKDRFSAEMPDATLATLKIQPSEPRDSAVYFCASAVDSSYEQYFGPGTRLTVT.